The T cell receptor (beta chain) described here comes from a study of response to subunit inactivated influenza vaccine. Trimming cost V 0 bases and J 2 bases, with 11 bases left between them. CDR3 length: 15 residues. Germline values: CDR1 SGHRS, CDR2 YFSETQ. This clonotype was counted only a few times. Each CDR3 protein is one row after TCRdb ran MiXCR on the RT-PCR reads. Of around 200,000 distinct CDR3 sequences listed, about 9% were seen once; the top ten hold roughly a tenth. The sequence came from a man aged 45-65 years who received an inactivated influenza vaccine. The sample was non-naive T cells sorted from PBMCs, taken on the day of vaccination. V and J are TRBV5-1 and TRBJ1-2; D may be TRBD1 (5 bases). CDR3 residues: CASSLEGTYNYGYTF. The CDR3 nucleotides are TGCGCCAGCAGCTTGGAGGGGACCTACAACTATGGCTACACCTTC.